This TCR beta chain was captured by sequencing in a study of response to subunit inactivated influenza vaccine. Per the germline V gene, CDR1 is DFQATT and CDR2 is SNEGSKA (reference sequence). Deletions cut 2 bases from V and 3 bases from J, with 13 bases between. This CDR3 has 14 amino acids. Whole-study findings and limits: With each seasonal influenza vaccination, the authors suggested, few new T cells are recruited.

This clonotype showed up just a few times. The antigen is unknown. Via MiXCR, TCRdb re-called the RT-PCR reads, giving one row per CDR3 protein. Found here are fewer than 800,000 distinct CDR3 sequences, 15% to 19% of them singletons; the top ten hold 11%. The source is a middle-aged man who received an inactivated influenza vaccine. The starting material was PBMCs from blood, obtained roughly 12 days after vaccination. The chain joins TRBV20-1 to TRBJ1-1, with no clear D. CDR3 nucleotides: TGCAGTGCTAGACAAGCCGACGCGTACACTGAAGCTTTCTTT. Its translation: CSARQADAYTEAFF.